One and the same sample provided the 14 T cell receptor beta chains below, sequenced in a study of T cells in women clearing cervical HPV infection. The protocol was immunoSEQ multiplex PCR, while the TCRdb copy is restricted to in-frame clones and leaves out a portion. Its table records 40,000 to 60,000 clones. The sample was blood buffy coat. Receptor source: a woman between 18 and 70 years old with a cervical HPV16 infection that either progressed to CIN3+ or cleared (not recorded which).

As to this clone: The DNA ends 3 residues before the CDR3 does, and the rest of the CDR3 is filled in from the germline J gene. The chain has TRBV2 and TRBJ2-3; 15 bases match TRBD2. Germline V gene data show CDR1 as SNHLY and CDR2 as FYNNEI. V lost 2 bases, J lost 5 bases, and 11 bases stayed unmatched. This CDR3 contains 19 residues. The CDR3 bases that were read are TGTGCCAGCAGTGAACCGGTGTGGGGACTAGCGGGGGGCCGAGATACG. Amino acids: CASSEPVWGLAGGRDT. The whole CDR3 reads CASSEPVWGLAGGRDTQYF.

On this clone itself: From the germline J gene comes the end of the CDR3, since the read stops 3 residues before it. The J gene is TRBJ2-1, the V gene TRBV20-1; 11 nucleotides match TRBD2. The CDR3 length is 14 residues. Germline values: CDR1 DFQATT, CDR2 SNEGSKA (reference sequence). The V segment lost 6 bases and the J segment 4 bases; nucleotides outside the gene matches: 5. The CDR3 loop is CSANRLAGYNEQFF. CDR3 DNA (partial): TGCAGTGCGAACCGACTAGCGGGATACAATGAG.

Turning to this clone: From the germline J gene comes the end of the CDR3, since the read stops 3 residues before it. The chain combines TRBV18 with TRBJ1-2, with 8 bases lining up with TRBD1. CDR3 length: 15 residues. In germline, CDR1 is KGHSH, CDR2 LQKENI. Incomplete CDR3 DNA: TGTGCCAGCTCACCACCGGACAGGGCCTCCTACGAC. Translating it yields CASSPPDRASYD. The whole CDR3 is CASSPPDRASYDYTF. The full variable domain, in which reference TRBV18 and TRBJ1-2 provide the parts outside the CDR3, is NAGVMQNPRHLVRRRGQEARLRCSPMKGHSHVYWYRQLPEEGLKFMVYLQKENIIDESGMPKERFSAEFPKEGPSILRIQQVVRGDSAAYFCASSPPDRASYDYTFGSGTRLTVV.

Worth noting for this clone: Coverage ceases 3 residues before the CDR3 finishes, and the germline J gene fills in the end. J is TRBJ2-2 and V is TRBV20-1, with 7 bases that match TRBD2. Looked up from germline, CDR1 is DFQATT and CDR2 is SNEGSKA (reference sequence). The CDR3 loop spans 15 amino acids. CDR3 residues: CSARDPRDYNEKLFF. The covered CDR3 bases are TGCAGTGCTAGAGATCCCAGGGACTATAATGAAAAG.

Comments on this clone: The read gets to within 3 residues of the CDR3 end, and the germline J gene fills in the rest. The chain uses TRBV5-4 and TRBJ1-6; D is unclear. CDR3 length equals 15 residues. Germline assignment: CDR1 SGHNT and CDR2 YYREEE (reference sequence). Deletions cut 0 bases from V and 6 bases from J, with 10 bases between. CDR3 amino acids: CASSLAQKTNSPLHF. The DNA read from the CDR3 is TGTGCCAGCAGCTTGGCCCAGAAAACTAATTCACCC.

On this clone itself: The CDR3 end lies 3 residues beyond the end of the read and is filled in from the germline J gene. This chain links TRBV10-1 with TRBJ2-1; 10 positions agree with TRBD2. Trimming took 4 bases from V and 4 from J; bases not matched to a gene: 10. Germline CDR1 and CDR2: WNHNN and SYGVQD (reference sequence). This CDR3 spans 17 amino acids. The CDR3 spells CASSGPKAGGPYNEQFF. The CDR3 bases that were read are TGCGCCAGCAGTGGACCGAAAGCGGGGGGGCCTTACAATGAG.

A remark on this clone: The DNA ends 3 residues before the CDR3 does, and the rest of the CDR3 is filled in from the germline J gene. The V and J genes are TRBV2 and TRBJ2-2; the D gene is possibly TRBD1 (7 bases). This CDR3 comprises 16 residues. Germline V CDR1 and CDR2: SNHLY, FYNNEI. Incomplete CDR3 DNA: TGTGCCAGCAGTCCGACAGGGACTGCAACTAATGAAAAG. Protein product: CASSPTGTATNEK. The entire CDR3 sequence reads CASSPTGTATNEKLFF.

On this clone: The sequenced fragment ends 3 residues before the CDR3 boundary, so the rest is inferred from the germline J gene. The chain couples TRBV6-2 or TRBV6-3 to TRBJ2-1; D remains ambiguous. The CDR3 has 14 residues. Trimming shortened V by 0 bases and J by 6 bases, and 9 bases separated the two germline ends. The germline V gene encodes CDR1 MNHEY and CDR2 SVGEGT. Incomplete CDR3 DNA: TGTGCCAGCAGTTACTCAGGTCGCCCCAATGAG. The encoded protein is CASSYSGRPNE. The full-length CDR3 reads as CASSYSGRPNEQFF.

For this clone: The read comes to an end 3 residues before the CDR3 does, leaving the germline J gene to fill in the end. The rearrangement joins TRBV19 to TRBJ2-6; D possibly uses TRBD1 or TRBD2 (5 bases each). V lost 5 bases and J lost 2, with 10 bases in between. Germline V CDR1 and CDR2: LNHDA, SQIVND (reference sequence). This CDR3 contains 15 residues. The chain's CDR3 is CASSGQGAGANVLTF. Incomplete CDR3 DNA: TGTGCCAGTAGTGGCCAGGGAGCTGGGGCCAACGTC.

The CDR3 bases that were read are TGTGCCTGGAGTGAGGGAAGGGGCGCACCG. Translating gives CAWSEGRGAP. The entire CDR3 reads CAWSEGRGAPLFF. This chain joins TRBV30 and TRBJ2-2, with D possibly being TRBD1 (5 bases). The DNA ends 3 residues before the CDR3 does, and the rest of the CDR3 is filled in from the germline J gene. This CDR3 contains 13 residues. Germline V CDR1 and CDR2: GTSNPN, SVGIG (reference sequence).

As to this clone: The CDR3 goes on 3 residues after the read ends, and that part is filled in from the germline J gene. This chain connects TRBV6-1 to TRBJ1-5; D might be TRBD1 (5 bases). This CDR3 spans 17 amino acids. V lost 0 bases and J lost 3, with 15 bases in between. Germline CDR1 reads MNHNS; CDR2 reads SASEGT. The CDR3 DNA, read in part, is TGTGCCAGCAGTGAAGCGAGGGTATTCAGGGTCAATCAGCCC. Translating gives CASSEARVFRVNQP. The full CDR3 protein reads CASSEARVFRVNQPQHF.

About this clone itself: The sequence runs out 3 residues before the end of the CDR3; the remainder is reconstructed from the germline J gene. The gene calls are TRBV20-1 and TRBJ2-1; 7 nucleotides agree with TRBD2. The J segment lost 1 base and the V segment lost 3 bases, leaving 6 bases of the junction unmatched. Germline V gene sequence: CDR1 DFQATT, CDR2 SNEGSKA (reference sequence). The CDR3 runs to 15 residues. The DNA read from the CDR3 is TGCAGTGCTAGGGTTAGCGGGTTATCCTACAATGAG. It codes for CSARVSGLSYNE. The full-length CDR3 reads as CSARVSGLSYNEQFF.

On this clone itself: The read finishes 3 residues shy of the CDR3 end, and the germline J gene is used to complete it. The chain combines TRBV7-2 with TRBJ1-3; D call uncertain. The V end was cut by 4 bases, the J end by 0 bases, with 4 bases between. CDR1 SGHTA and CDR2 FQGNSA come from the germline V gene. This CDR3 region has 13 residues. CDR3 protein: CASSYSSGNTIYF. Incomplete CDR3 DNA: TGTGCCAGCAGCTACTCCTCTGGAAACACC.

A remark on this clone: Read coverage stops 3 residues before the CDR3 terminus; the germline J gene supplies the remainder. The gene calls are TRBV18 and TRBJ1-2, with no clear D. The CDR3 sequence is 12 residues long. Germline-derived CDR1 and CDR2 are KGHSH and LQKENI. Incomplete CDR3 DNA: TGTGCCAGCTCACCACTCACAGATACC. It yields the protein CASSPLTDT. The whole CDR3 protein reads CASSPLTDTYTF.